This section outlines one TCR beta chain sequence together with its context. The antigen remains undetermined. Trimming shortened V by 3 bases and J by 6 bases, and 14 bases separated the two germline ends. The CDR3 spans 14 residues. The TRBV12-4/TRBJ1-2 clonotypes were amplified using barcode primers with ligated adaptors. TCRdb called the multiplex PCR reads again in MiXCR, with one record for every CDR3 protein. The data contain 250 to 300 distinct CDR3 sequences, about 20% of them singletons. Overall study findings and caveats: Tumor Tregs overlapped most with tumor, then blood, naive CD4+ cells. Tumor memory CD4+ T cell TCR gene usage was found to cluster with blood and lymph node memory CD4+ cells and with lymph node naive CD4+ cells. Naive CD4+ cells shared 10% to 15% of tumor Treg sequences.

Cells sorted as Tregs were CD4+, CD25+ and CD127-/low. The receptor's source is a female donor with breast cancer. The sample consisted of Tregs sorted from blood. J is TRBJ1-2 and V is TRBV12-3 or TRBV12-4; possibly TRBD1 for D (6 bases). The CDR3 DNA follows: TGTGCCAGCAGTTTGGTTAACAGGGCCAATGGCTACACCTTC. It encodes CASSLVNRANGYTF.